These 15 T cell receptor beta chains came from one sample sequenced in a study of cytomegalovirus exposure and HLA in healthy donors. The primer mix had 60 Vbeta and 13 Jbeta primers. The data were produced by immunoSEQ multiplex PCR, yet TCRdb's version contains in-frame clones alone and is incomplete. Among approximately 52,000 clones listed, roughly 70% were seen once. Sequencing input: PBMCs. These receptors were taken from a man aged 40-55 years in good health and CMV-seropositive.

The rearrangement joins TRBV5-1 to TRBJ2-2; 7 bases line up with TRBD2. The CDR3 loop spans 16 amino acids. CDR1 SGHRS and CDR2 YFSETQ come from the germline V gene. After removal of 2 bases from V and 2 bases from J, the junction contained 6 bases not matched to a gene. As DNA, the CDR3 is TGCGCCAGCAGCTTCGGCGGGGGAACAAACACCGGGGAGCTGTTTTTT. Its translation is CASSFGGGTNTGELFF.

The table lists this clone with a few counts. This chain links TRBV5-8 with TRBJ1-5; D call uncertain. The germline V gene encodes CDR1 SGHTS and CDR2 YDEGEE. Trimming removed 4 bases from V and 6 bases from J, with 17 bases in between. The CDR3 runs to 15 residues. The CDR3 is CASSPRRTVPQPQHF. The CDR3 DNA reads TGTGCCAGCAGCCCCCGCCGAACGGTTCCTCAGCCCCAGCATTTT.

V and J are TRBV25-1 and TRBJ1-1; no definite D call. Trimming left V 4 bases short and J 7 bases short, with 16 bases between. The CDR3 extends over 14 amino acids. Looked up from germline, CDR1 is MGHDK and CDR2 is SYGVNS. The DNA for the CDR3 is TGTGCCAGCAGTGTTAGGTCGGGCAGCGGTGAAGCTTTCTTT. It is translated as CASSVRSGSGEAFF.

The rearrangement joins TRBV6-6 to TRBJ1-6; the D is unclear. There are 14 residues in the CDR3. CDR1 and CDR2 (germline): MNHNY, SVGAGI (reference sequence). Trimming pared 7 bases from V and 7 bases from J, leaving 14 bases between. This CDR3 reads CASIRGPTNSPLHF. DNA of the CDR3: TGTGCCAGCATCCGAGGGCCAACGAATTCACCCCTCCACTTT.

The chain combines TRBV5-4 with TRBJ1-3; 9 bases agree with TRBD1. Germline CDR1 reads SGHNT; CDR2 reads YYREEE (reference sequence). The CDR3 loop spans 14 amino acids. J gave up 4 bases and V 6 bases, and 5 bases lay outside the gene matches. CDR3 sequence: CASNPQGAGNTIYF. In nucleotides, the CDR3 is TGTGCCAGCAACCCACAGGGGGCCGGAAACACCATATATTTT.

This clone occurred a few times. This chain connects TRBV2 to TRBJ2-7, with TRBD2 identical over 8 bases. Losses at the gene ends were 2 bases for V and 3 bases for J; bases not matched to a gene: 6. In germline, CDR1 is SNHLY, CDR2 FYNNEI. The CDR3 consists of 15 residues. The chain's CDR3 is CASSERAGESYEQYF. The CDR3 bases are TGTGCCAGCAGTGAAAGAGCGGGGGAGAGCTACGAGCAGTACTTC.

The chain links TRBV4-1 to TRBJ2-1, with TRBD2 matching over 10 bases. V lost 6 bases to trimming and J lost 8 bases; unmatched junction nucleotides: 7. This CDR3 contains 14 residues. Per the germline V gene, CDR1 is MGHRA and CDR2 is YSYEKL. CDR3 in amino acids: CASRIAGGSDEQFF. CDR3 DNA sequence: TGCGCCAGCAGAATAGCGGGGGGAAGCGATGAGCAGTTCTTC.

This clone has more than one count but fewer than ten. The chain recombines TRBV30 with TRBJ2-7, with 15 bases lining up with TRBD2. There are 20 residues in the CDR3. J lost 1 base, V lost 2 bases, and 15 bases had no gene match. Germline CDR1 and CDR2: GTSNPN and SVGIG (reference sequence). CDR3 sequence reads: CAWSLPWTSGGAVFSYEQYF. The CDR3 DNA sequence: TGTGCCTGGAGTCTCCCTTGGACTAGCGGGGGGGCCGTGTTTTCCTACGAGCAGTACTTC.

The chain has TRBV9 and TRBJ1-1; D ambiguous. Germline V gives CDR1 SGDLS, CDR2 YYNGEE. Trimming shortened V by 4 bases and J by 11 bases, and 15 bases separated the two germline ends. The CDR3 is made up of 12 amino acids. This CDR3 is CASSPDGLKAFF. CDR3 DNA: TGTGCCAGCAGCCCGGATGGACTTAAGGCTTTCTTT.

This clone came up a few times. The CDR3 DNA reads as TGTGCCAGCTCACCCCCGGCGGGACTAGCGGGGAAAGAGCAGTTCTTC. It encodes CASSPPAGLAGKEQFF. This chain joins TRBV6-6 and TRBJ2-1, with 13 bases aligning to TRBD2. The junction had 14 bases not matched to a gene; V was cut back by 8 bases and J by 10 bases. CDR1 is MNHNY, CDR2 SVGAGI, per germline (reference sequence). The CDR3 consists of 16 residues.

This clone was counted a few times. The chain is built from TRBV5-1 and TRBJ2-3, with unresolved D. The CDR3 runs 14 residues. V lost 3 bases and J 0 bases, leaving 8 bases between the germline ends. The germline V gene has CDR1 SGHRS and CDR2 YFSETQ. CDR3 in DNA: TGCGCCAGCAGCTCCCTTCCTAGCACAGATACGCAGTATTTT. Translating it yields CASSSLPSTDTQYF.

The CDR3 sequence is CASSPPQGSLGETQYF. In DNA form, the CDR3 reads TGTGCCAGCAGCCCACCTCAGGGATCTCTGGGGGAGACCCAGTACTTC. The chain carries TRBV5-4 and TRBJ2-5; TRBD1 is a possible D gene (5 bases). The CDR3 has 16 amino acids. The germline V gene has CDR1 SGHNT and CDR2 YYREEE (reference sequence). The V and J ends lost 4 bases and 5 bases respectively, with 21 bases between them.

The chain has TRBV11-3 and TRBJ2-7; TRBD1 agrees at 12 bases. This CDR3 is 18 amino acids long. Germline loops: CDR1 SGHNT, CDR2 YENEEA. The ends lost 5 bases at V and 3 bases at J; junction bases unmatched: 14. The CDR3 DNA follows: TGTGCCAGCAGCCCCGGGACAGGGGGCCACGGGTCGGACTACGAGCAGTACTTC. Its translation: CASSPGTGGHGSDYEQYF.

The genes are TRBV7-8 and TRBJ2-3; maybe TRBD1 (5 bases). V lost 5 bases and J lost 4, with 7 bases in between. Germline V gene sequence: CDR1 SGHVS, CDR2 FQNEAQ. The CDR3 contains 12 residues. The CDR3 loop is CASSMGPDTQYF. The CDR3 region has the DNA TGTGCCAGCAGCATGGGGCCAGATACGCAGTATTTT.

The genes are TRBV7-6 and TRBJ2-3; 7 bases are shared with TRBD2. Per germline, CDR1 SGHVS and CDR2 FNYEAQ. The V gene end was trimmed by 1 base and the J gene end by 5 bases; junction bases not matched to a gene: 6. The CDR3 consists of 15 residues. CDR3 DNA: TGTGCCAGCAGCTTAGGCCCGGGGGGTGGAGATACGCAGTATTTT. Its translation: CASSLGPGGGDTQYF.